The source of this T cell receptor beta chain is a study of blood T cell repertoires in COVID-19. Study-wide context: Both acute and convalescent COVID-19 samples were obtained from the United States, Italy and Spain. PBMCs, B-cell-depleted T cells, or T cells were the source of the cDNA or gDNA that made up the material.

The data were produced by immunoSEQ multiplex PCR, yet TCRdb's version contains in-frame clones alone and is incomplete. Among fewer than 500,000 clones listed, 80% to 90% were seen once. Enrolment of Seattle patients took place during active infection, and they were followed longitudinally. This CDR3 region has 16 residues. The V gene lost 1 base and the J gene lost 4 bases, with 13 bases spanning the gap. Germline V gene sequence: CDR1 LGHDT, CDR2 YNNKEL (reference sequence). The V and J genes are TRBV3-1 (or the pseudogene TRBV3-2) and TRBJ2-2; maybe TRBD2 (6 bases). This clonotype originated in a man between 18 and 29 years old with COVID-19, enrolled during active disease. The sequenced sample was peripheral blood. The CDR3 sequence is CASSQGATSSTGELFF. The CDR3 DNA reads TGTGCCAGCAGCCAAGGAGCGACTAGTTCCACCGGGGAGCTGTTTTTT.